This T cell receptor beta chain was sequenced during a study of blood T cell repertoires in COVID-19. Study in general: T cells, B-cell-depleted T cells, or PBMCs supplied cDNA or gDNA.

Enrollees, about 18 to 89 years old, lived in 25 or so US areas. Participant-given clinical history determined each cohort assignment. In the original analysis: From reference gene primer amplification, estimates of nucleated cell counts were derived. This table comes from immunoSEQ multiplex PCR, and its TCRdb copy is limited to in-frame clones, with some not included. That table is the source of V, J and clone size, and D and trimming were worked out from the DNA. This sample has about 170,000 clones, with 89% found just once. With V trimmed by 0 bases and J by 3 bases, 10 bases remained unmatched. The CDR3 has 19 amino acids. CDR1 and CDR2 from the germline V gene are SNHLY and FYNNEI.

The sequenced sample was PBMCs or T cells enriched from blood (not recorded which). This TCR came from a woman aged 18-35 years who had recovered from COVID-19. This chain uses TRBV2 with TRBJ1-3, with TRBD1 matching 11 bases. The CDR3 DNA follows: TGTGCCAGCAGTGAAGCGTATGGAGGACAGGGGGCGGTTGGAAACACCATATATTTT. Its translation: CASSEAYGGQGAVGNTIYF.